This TCR beta chain was retrieved from a study of cytomegalovirus exposure and HLA in healthy donors. PCR used 60 Vbeta primers and 13 Jbeta primers. Measured with immunoSEQ multiplex PCR; TCRdb has only the in-frame clones, and not every one. The table records approximately 88,000 clones, around 78% of them present only once. The CDR3 has 14 residues. Germline V CDR1 and CDR2: MDHEN, SYDVKM. The junction had 3 bases not matched to a gene; V was cut back by 6 bases and J by 1 base. V gene TRBV28 combines with J gene TRBJ1-1, with TRBD1 identical over 9 bases. The TCR comes from a man aged 18 to 35 in good health and CMV-seropositive. Sequenced sample: PBMCs. CDR3 DNA sequence: TGTGCCAGCAGAACAGGGGGCGAGAACACTGAAGCTTTCTTT. This encodes CASRTGGENTEAFF.